Below are 7 T cell receptor beta chains sequenced from a single sample in a study of cytomegalovirus exposure and HLA in healthy donors. The study ran its PCR with 60 Vbeta and 13 Jbeta primers. TCRdb keeps only in-frame clones here, not all; method: immunoSEQ multiplex PCR. The data show under 200,000 clones, 68% seen once. Sequencing was carried out using PBMCs. Receptors were obtained from a man aged 50-59 years in good health and CMV-seronegative.

V is TRBV6-1 and J is TRBJ2-7; a weak D match, TRBD1 (5 bases). CDR3 length equals 14 residues. The V end lost 8 bases, the J end lost 5 bases, and 19 bases lay between the germline ends. CDR1 is MNHNS and CDR2 is SASEGT in the germline V gene. The CDR3, as DNA: TGTGCCAGCCGCTTTACGGCTAAGGGGAACGAGCAGTACTTC. Translated: CASRFTAKGNEQYF.

The rearrangement links TRBV19 to TRBJ1-2, with TRBD1 matching 8 bases. The CDR3 spans 13 residues. The trim removed 4 bases at V and 4 bases at J, leaving 2 bases unmatched. Germline V gene sequence: CDR1 LNHDA, CDR2 SQIVND (reference sequence). The CDR3, as DNA: TGTGCCAGTAGTAGTACAGGGGGCTATGGCTACACCTTC. Translated, it gives CASSSTGGYGYTF.

This chain links TRBV5-5 with TRBJ2-7; D perhaps matches TRBD1 (6 bases). The V end was cut by 4 bases, the J end by 5 bases, with 13 bases between. In germline, CDR1 is SGHKS, CDR2 YYEKEE (reference sequence). The CDR3 spans 13 residues. The CDR3 here is CASSKQGPHEQYF. CDR3 in DNA: TGTGCCAGCAGCAAACAGGGTCCCCACGAGCAGTACTTC.

The chain recombines TRBV25-1 with TRBJ1-5; weak D call: TRBD1 (6 bases). The CDR3 totals 15 residues. Germline lookup yields CDR1 MGHDK and CDR2 SYGVNS. Trimming removed 5 bases at V and 0 bases at J, with 11 bases between. The DNA for the CDR3 is TGTGCCAGCAGTCCGGGGGGACATAGCAATCAGCCCCAGCATTTT. Protein sequence: CASSPGGHSNQPQHF.

This chain joins TRBV6-4 and TRBJ1-1, with D possibly being TRBD1 (5 bases). Trimming removed 6 bases at V and 1 base at J, with 9 bases between. Germline values: CDR1 MRHNA, CDR2 SNTAGT. This CDR3 has 13 amino acids. CDR3 residues: CASSRQRNTEAFF. The CDR3 region has the DNA TGTGCCAGCAGCCGACAGCGGAACACTGAAGCTTTCTTT.

The V gene is TRBV7-9, the J gene TRBJ1-1; a possible D gene is TRBD1 (5 bases). The CDR3 consists of 15 residues. CDR1 and CDR2 from the germline V gene are SEHNR and FQNEAQ (reference sequence). V lost 4 bases and J 5 bases, leaving 17 bases between the germline ends. DNA for the CDR3: TGTGCCAGCAGCTCGCTCGAGTGGGGCCGGACTGAAGCTTTCTTT. It specifies CASSSLEWGRTEAFF. The whole variable domain, remainder taken from reference TRBV7-9 and TRBJ1-1, is DTGVSQNPRHKITKRGQNVTFRCDPISEHNRLYWYRQTLGQGPEFLTYFQNEAQLEKSRLLSDRFSAERPKGSFSTLEIQRTEQGDSAMYLCASSSLEWGRTEAFFGQGTRLTVV.

The chain has TRBV15 and TRBJ1-4; 11 bases line up with TRBD1. Germline V gene sequence: CDR1 LNHNV, CDR2 YYDKDF (reference sequence). V lost 4 bases and J lost 7; bases outside the gene matches: 8. This CDR3 region has 16 residues. The CDR3 DNA follows: TGTGCCACCAGCATTGGACAGGGGGCGCGAGGTGAAAAACTGTTTTTT. Encoded protein: CATSIGQGARGEKLFF.